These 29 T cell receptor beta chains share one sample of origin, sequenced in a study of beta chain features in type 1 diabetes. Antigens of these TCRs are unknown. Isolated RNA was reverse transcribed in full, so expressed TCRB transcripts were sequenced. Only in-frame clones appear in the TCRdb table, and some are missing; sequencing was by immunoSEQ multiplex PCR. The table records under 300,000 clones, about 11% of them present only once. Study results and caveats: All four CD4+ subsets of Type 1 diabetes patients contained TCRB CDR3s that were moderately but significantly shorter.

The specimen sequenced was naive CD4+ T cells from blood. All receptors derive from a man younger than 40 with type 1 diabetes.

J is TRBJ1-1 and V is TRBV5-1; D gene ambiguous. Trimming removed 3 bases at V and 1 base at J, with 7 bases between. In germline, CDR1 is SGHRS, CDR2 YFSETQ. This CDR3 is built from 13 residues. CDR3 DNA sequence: TGCGCCAGCAGCTCTCCTCCGAACACTGAAGCTTTCTTT. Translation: CASSSPPNTEAFF.

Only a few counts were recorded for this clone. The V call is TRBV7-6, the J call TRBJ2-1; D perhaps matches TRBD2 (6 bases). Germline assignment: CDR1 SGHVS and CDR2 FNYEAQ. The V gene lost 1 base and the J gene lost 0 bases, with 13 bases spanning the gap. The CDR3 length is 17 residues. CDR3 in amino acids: CASSLDLAESSYNEQFF. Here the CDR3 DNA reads TGTGCCAGCAGCTTAGACTTAGCGGAGAGCTCCTACAATGAGCAGTTCTTC.

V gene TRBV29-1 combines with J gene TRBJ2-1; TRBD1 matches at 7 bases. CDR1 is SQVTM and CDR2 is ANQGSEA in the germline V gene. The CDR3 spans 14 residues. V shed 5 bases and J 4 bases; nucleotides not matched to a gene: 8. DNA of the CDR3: TGCAGCGTTCTATCCGGGACAGAATACAATGAGCAGTTCTTC. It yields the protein CSVLSGTEYNEQFF.

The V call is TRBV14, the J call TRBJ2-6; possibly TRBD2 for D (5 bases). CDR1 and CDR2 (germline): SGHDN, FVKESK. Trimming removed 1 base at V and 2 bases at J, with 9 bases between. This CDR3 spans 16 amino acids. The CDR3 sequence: CASSQVGGAGANVLTF. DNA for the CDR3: TGTGCCAGCAGCCAAGTTGGAGGAGCTGGGGCCAACGTCCTGACTTTC.

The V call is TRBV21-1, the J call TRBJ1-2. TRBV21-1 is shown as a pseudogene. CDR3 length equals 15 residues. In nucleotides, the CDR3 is TGTGCCAGCAGCAACCTCAGCGCAATTAACTATGGCTACACCTTC. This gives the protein CASSNLSAINYGYTF.

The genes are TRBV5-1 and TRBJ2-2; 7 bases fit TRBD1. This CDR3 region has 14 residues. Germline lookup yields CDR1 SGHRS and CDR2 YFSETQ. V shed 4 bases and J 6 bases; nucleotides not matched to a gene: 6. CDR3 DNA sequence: TGCGCCAGCAGCCGCCCGACAGGGTCCGGGGAGCTGTTTTTT. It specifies CASSRPTGSGELFF.

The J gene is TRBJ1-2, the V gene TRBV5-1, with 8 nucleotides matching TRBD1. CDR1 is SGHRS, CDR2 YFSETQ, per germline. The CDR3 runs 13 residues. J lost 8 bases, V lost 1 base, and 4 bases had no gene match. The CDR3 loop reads CASSLPGGDGYTF. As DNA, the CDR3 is TGCGCCAGCAGCTTGCCAGGGGGCGACGGCTACACCTTC. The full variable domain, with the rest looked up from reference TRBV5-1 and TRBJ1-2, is KAGVTQTPRYLIKTRGQQVTLSCSPISGHRSVSWYQQTPGQGLQFLFEYFSETQRNKGNFPGRFSGRQFSNSRSEMNVSTLELGDSALYLCASSLPGGDGYTFGSGTRLTVV.

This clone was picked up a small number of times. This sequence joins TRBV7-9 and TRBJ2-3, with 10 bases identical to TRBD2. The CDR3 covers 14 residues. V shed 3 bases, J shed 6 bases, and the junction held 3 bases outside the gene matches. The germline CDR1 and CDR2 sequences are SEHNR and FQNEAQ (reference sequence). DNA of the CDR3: TGTGCCAGCAGCTTCCGACTAGCGGGTGATACGCAGTATTTT. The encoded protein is CASSFRLAGDTQYF.

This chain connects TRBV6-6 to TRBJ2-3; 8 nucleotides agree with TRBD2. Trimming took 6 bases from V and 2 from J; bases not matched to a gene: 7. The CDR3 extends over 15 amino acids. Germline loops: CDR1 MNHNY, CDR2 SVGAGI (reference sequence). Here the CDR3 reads CASSRERGHTDTQYF. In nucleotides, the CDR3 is TGTGCCAGCAGCCGGGAGCGGGGGCACACAGATACGCAGTATTTT.

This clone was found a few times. As DNA, the CDR3 is TGTGCCAGCTCAGCGACTAGCAGCCAAGAGACCCAGTACTTC. This sequence encodes CASSATSSQETQYF. The V gene is TRBV18, the J gene TRBJ2-5; 7 bases align to TRBD2. The CDR3 has 14 amino acids. Germline V gene lookup returns CDR1 KGHSH and CDR2 LQKENI. V shed 5 bases and J 1 base; nucleotides not matched to a gene: 4.

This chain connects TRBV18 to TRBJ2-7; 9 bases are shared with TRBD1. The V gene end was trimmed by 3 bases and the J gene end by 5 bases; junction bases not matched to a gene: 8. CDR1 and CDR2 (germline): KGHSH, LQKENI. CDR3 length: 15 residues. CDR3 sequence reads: CASSPLGQGTNEQYF. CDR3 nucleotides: TGTGCCAGCTCACCGCTGGGACAGGGAACTAACGAGCAGTACTTC.

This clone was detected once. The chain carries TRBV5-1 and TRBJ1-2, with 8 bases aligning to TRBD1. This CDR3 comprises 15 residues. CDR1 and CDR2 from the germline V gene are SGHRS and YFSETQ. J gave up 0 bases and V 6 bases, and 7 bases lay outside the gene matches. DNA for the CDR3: TGCGCCAGCACCAATGGGACAGGCTCTAACTATGGCTACACCTTC. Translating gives CASTNGTGSNYGYTF.

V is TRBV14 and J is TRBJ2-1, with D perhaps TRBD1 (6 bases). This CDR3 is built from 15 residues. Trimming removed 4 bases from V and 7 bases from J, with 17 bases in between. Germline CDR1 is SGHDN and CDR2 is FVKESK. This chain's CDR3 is CASSPLGHTENEQFF. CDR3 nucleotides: TGTGCCAGCAGCCCGCTGGGACACACTGAGAATGAGCAGTTCTTC.

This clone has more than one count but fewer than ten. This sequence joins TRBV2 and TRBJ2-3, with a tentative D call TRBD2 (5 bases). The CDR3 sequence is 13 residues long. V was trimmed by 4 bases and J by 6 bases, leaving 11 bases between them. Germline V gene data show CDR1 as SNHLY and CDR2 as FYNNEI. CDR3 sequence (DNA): TGTGCCAGCAGTGGACCCTCGGGGGATACGCAGTATTTT. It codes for CASSGPSGDTQYF.

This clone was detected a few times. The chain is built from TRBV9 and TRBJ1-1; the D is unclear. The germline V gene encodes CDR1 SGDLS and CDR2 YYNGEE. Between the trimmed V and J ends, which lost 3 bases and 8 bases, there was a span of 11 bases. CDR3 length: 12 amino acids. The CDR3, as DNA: TGTGCCAGCAGCGCGGTAGTCCAAGAAGCTTTCTTT. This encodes CASSAVVQEAFF.

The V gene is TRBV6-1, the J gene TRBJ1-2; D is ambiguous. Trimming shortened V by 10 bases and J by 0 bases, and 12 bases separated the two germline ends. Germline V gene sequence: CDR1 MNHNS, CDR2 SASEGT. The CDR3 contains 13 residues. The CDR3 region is CATSWGANYGYTF. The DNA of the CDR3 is TGTGCCACTTCCTGGGGAGCTAACTATGGCTACACCTTC.

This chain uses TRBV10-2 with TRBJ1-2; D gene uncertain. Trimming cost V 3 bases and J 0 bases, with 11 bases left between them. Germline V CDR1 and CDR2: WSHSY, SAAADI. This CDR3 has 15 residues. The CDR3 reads CASSDEQLANYGYTF. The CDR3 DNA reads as TGCGCCAGCAGTGATGAACAGTTAGCTAACTATGGCTACACCTTC.

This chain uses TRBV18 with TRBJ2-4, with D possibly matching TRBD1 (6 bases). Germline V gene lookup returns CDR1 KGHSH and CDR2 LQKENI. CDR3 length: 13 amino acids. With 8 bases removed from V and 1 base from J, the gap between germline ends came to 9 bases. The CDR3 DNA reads TGTGCCAGCACCGACAGGGCCAAAAACATTCAGTACTTC. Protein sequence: CASTDRAKNIQYF.

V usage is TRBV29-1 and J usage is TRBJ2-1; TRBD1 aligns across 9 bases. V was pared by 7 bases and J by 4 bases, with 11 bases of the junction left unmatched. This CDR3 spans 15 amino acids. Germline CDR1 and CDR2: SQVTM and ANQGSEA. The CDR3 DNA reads TGCAGCGCCACCTGGGGGGGACAGGGATACAATGAGCAGTTCTTC. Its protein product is CSATWGGQGYNEQFF.

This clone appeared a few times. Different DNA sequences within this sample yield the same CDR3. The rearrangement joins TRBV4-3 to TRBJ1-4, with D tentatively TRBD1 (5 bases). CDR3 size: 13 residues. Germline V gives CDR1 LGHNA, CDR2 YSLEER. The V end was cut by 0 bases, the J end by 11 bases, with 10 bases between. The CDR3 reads CASSQDRGGKLFF. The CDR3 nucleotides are TGCGCCAGCAGCCAAGATCGGGGGGGGAAACTGTTTTTT.

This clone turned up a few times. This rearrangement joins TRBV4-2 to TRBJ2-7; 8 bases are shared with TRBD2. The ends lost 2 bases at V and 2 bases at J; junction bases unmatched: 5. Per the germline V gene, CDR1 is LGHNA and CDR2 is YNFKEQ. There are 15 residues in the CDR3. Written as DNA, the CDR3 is TGTGCCAGCAGCCAACCCAGCGGGGGTCCCTACGAGCAGTACTTC. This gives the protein CASSQPSGGPYEQYF.

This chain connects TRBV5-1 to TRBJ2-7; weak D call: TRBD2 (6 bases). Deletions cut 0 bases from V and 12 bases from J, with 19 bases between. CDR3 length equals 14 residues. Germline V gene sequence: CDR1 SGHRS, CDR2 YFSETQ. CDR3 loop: CASSLDGPGLSPYF. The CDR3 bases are TGCGCCAGCAGCTTGGACGGACCGGGACTTAGCCCGTACTTC. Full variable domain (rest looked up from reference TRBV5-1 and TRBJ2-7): KAGVTQTPRYLIKTRGQQVTLSCSPISGHRSVSWYQQTPGQGLQFLFEYFSETQRNKGNFPGRFSGRQFSNSRSEMNVSTLELGDSALYLCASSLDGPGLSPYFGPGTRLTVT.

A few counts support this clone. In nucleotides, the CDR3 is TGTGCCAGCAACCAACAGGGGGGGAACACTGAAGCTTTCTTT. Its translation: CASNQQGGNTEAFF. The V call is TRBV2, the J call TRBJ1-1; 8 nucleotides line up with TRBD1. Per the germline V gene, CDR1 is SNHLY and CDR2 is FYNNEI. V was clipped by 7 bases and J by 1 base; unmatched bases: 5. The CDR3 consists of 14 residues.

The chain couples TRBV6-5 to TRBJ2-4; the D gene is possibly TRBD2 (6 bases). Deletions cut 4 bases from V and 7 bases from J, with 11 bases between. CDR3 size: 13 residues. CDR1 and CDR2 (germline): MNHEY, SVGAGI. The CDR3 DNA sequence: TGTGCCAGCAGTTCTCCAGGGAGGAACATTCAGTACTTC. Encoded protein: CASSSPGRNIQYF.

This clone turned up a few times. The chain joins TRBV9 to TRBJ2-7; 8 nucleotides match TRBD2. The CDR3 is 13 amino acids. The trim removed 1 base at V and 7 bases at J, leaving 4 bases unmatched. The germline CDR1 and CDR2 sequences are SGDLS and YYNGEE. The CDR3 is CASSVTLAGEQYF. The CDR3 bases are TGTGCCAGCAGCGTAACTCTAGCGGGTGAGCAGTACTTC. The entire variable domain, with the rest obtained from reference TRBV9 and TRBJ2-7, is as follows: DSGVTQTPKHLITATGQRVTLRCSPRSGDLSVYWYQQSLDQGLQFLIQYYNGEERAKGNILERFSAQQFPDLHSELNLSSLELGDSALYFCASSVTLAGEQYFGPGTRLTVT.

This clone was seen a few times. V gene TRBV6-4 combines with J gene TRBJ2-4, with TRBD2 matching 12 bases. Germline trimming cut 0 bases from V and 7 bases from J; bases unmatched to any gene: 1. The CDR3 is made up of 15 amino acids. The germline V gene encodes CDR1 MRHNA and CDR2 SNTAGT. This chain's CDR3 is CASSDSLAGGNIQYF. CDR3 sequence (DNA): TGTGCCAGCAGTGACTCGCTAGCGGGGGGGAACATTCAGTACTTC.

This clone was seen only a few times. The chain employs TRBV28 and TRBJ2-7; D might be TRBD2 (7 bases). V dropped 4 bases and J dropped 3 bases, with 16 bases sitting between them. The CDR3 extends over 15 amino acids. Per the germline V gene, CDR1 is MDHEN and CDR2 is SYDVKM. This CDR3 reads CASSSRRGLHYEQYF. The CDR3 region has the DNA TGTGCCAGCAGTTCTCGGCGGGGGCTCCACTACGAGCAGTACTTC.

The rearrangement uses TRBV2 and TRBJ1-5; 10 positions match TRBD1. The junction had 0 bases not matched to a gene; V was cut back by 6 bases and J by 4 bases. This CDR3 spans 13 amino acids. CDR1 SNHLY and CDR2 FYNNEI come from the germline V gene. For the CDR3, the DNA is TGTGCCAGCAGGGACAGGGGGAATCAGCCCCAGCATTTT. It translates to CASRDRGNQPQHF.

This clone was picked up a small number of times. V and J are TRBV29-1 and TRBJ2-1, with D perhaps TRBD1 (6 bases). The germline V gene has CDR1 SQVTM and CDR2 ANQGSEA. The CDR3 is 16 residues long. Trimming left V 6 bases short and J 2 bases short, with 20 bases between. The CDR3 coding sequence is TGCAGCGTCACACTGAAACAGGGCCCTACCTACAATGAGCAGTTCTTC. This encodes CSVTLKQGPTYNEQFF.